This T cell receptor beta chain was captured in a study of blood T cells in healthy people across ages. The CDR3 consists of 20 residues. Germline-derived CDR1 and CDR2 are SGHTA and FQGTGA. The V and J ends lost 5 bases and 1 base, in that order; junction bases with no gene match: 14. Together with a sample-barcoded 5' primer, a J-beta primer mix was included in a second PCR lasting roughly 7 to 11 cycles. A single record per CDR3 protein comes from TCRdb applying MiXCR to the 5' RACE reads. The table has 270,000 or so distinct CDR3 sequences, roughly 26% seen once. V is TRBV7-3 and J is TRBJ2-3, with 14 bases identical to TRBD2. Sample: blood. This receptor was identified in a woman in her 70s in good health. The DNA for the CDR3 is TGTGCCAGCAGCCTCAACCCCGGGACTAGCGGGAGCTGGGGCACAGATACGCAGTATTTT. Translation gives CASSLNPGTSGSWGTDTQYF.